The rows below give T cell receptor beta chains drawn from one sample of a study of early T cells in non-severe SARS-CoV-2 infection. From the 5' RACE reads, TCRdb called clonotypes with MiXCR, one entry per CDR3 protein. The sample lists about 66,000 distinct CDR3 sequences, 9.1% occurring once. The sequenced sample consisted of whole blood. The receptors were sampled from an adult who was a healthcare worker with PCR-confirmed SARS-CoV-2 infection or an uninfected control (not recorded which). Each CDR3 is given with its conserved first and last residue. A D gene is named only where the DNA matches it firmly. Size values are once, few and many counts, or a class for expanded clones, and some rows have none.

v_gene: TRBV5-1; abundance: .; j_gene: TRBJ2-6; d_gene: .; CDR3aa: CASSQSSSGANVLTF; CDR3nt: TGCGCCAGCAGCCAGAGTAGCTCTGGGGCCAACGTCCTGACTTTC
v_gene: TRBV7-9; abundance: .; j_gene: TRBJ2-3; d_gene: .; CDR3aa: CASSRGRQSTDTQYF; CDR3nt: TGTGCCAGCAGCCGGGGGCGGCAAAGCACAGATACGCAGTATTTT
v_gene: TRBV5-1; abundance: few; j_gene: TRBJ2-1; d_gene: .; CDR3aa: CASSSITADEQFF; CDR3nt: TGCGCCAGCAGCTCTATCACGGCCGATGAGCAGTTCTTC
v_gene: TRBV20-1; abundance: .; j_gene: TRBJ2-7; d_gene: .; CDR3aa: CSATLGPRLYEQYF; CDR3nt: TGCAGTGCTACCCTGGGGCCCAGGCTCTACGAGCAGTACTTC
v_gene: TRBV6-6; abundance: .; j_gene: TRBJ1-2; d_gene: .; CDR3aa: CATYQGTYGYTF; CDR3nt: TGTGCCACCTATCAGGGGACGTATGGCTACACCTTC
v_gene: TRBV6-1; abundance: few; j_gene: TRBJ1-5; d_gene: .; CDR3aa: CASSVQARVRSNQPQHF; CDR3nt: TGTGCCAGCAGTGTTCAGGCGAGAGTTCGGAGCAATCAGCCCCAGCATTTT
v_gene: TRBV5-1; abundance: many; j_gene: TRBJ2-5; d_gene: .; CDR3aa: CASSPDGRGSQETQYF; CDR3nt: TGCGCCAGCAGCCCGGACGGACGGGGGTCCCAAGAGACCCAGTACTTC
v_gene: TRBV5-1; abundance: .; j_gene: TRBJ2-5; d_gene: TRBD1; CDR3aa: CASSWTGGLQETQYF; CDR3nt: TGCGCCAGCAGCTGGACAGGGGGCTTGCAAGAGACCCAGTACTTC
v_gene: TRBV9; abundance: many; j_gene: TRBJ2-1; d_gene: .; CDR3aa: CASSGTGTTAEEQFF; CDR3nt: TGTGCCAGCAGCGGAACCGGGACAACGGCGGAGGAGCAGTTCTTC
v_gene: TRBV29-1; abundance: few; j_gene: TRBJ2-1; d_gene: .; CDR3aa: CSVSHDEQFF; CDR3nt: TGCAGCGTGTCCCATGATGAGCAGTTCTTC
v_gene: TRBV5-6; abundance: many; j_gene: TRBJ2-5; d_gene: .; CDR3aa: CASSSYSQETQYF; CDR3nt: TGTGCCAGCAGCTCCTACAGCCAAGAGACCCAGTACTTC
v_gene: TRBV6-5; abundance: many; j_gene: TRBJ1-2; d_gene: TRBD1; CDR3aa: CASRRKQGAVHGYTF; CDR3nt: TGTGCCAGCAGACGAAAACAGGGGGCTGTTCATGGCTACACCTTC
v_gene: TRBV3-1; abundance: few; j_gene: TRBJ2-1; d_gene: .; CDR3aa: CASSQEWGSYNEQFF; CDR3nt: TGTGCCAGCAGCCAAGAGTGGGGCTCCTACAATGAGCAGTTCTTC
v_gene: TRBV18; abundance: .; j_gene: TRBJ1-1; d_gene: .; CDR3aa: CASSPRMGTMNTEAFF; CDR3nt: TGTGCCAGCTCACCCAGGATGGGCACAATGAACACTGAAGCTTTCTTT
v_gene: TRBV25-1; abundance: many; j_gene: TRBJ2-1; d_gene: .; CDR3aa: CASSVDTFPYNEQFF; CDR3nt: TGTGCCAGCAGTGTAGACACTTTTCCCTACAATGAGCAGTTCTTC
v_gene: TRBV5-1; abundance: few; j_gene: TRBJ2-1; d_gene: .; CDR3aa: CASSVQGNEQFF; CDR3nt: TGCGCCAGCAGCGTACAGGGCAATGAGCAGTTCTTC
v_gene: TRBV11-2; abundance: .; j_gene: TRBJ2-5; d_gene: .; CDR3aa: CASSSGTHQETQYF; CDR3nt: TGTGCCAGCAGCTCCGGGACACACCAAGAGACCCAGTACTTC
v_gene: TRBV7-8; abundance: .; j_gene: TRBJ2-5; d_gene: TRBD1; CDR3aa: CASSSDRGVQETQYF; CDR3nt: TGTGCCAGCAGCTCGGACAGGGGCGTTCAAGAGACCCAGTACTTC
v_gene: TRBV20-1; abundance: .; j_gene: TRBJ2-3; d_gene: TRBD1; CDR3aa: CSAPTGATDTQYF; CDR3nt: TGCAGTGCCCCGACAGGGGCTACAGATACGCAGTATTTT
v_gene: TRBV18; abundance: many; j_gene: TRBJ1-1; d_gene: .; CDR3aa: CASSPNSVALEQILTFF; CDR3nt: TGTGCCAGCTCACCAAACTCTGTCGCGTTGGAACAGATACTGACTTTCTTT
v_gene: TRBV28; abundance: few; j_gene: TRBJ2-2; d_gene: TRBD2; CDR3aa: CASSLWGLAAGPGELFF; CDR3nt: TGTGCCAGCAGTTTATGGGGACTAGCGGCGGGACCCGGGGAGCTGTTTTTT
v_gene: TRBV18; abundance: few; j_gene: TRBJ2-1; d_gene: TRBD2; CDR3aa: CASSPGASGRNEQFF; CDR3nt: TGTGCCAGCTCACCGGGAGCTAGCGGGAGGAATGAGCAGTTCTTC
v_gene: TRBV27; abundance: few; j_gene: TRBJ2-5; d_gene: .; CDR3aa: CASSYKLGETQYF; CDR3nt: TGTGCCAGCAGTTATAAGCTAGGAGAGACCCAGTACTTC
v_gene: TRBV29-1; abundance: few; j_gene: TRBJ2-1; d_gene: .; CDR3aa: CSVTSSYNEQFF; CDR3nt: TGCAGCGTTACGAGCTCCTACAATGAGCAGTTCTTC
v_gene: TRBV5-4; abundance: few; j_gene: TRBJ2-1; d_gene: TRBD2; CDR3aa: CASRSLRTSGIYNEQFF; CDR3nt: TGTGCCAGCAGATCCCTTAGGACTAGCGGGATATACAATGAGCAGTTCTTC
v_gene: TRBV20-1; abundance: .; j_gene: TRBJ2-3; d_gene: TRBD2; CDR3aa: CSARDPETSGRAADTQYF; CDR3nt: TGCAGTGCTAGAGACCCAGAGACTAGCGGGAGGGCCGCAGATACGCAGTATTTT
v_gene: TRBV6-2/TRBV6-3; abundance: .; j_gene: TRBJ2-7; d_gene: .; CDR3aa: CASSRDAYSYEQYF; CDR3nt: TGTGCCAGCAGTAGGGACGCCTACTCCTACGAGCAGTACTTC
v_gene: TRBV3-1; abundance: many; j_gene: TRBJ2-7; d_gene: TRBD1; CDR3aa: CASSLPGQGREQYF; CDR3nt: TGTGCCAGCAGCCTACCGGGACAGGGCCGCGAGCAGTACTTC
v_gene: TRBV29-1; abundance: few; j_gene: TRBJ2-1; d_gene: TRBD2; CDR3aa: CSVEGLASGELYNEQFF; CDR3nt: TGCAGCGTTGAAGGATTGGCTAGCGGTGAATTATACAATGAGCAGTTCTTC
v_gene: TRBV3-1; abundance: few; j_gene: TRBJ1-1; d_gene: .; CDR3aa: CASSQGTASDTEAFF; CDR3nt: TGTGCCAGCAGCCAAGGGACGGCGAGCGACACTGAAGCTTTCTTT
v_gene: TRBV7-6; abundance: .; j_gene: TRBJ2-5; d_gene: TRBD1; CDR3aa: CASSLARQGQETQYF; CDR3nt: TGTGCCAGCAGCTTAGCCCGACAGGGTCAAGAGACCCAGTACTTC
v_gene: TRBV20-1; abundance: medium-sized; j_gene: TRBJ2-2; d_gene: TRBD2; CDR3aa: CSASLLAGGDTGELFF; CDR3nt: TGCAGTGCTAGTCTACTAGCGGGAGGCGACACCGGGGAGCTGTTTTTT
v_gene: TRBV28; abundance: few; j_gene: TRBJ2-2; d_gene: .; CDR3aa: CASSLLDGYTGELFF; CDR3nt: TGTGCCAGCAGTCTCCTGGACGGTTACACCGGGGAGCTGTTTTTT
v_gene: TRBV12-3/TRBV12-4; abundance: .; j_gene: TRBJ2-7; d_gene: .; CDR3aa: CASSLSGRNYEQYF; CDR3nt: TGTGCCAGCAGTTTATCCGGAAGGAACTACGAGCAGTACTTC
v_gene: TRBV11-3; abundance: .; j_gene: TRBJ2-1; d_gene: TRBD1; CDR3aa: CASSYRTGNEQFF; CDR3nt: TGTGCCAGCAGTTACCGGACAGGGAATGAGCAGTTCTTC
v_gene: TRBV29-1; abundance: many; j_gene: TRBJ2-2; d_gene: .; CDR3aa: CSVTPAAGELFF; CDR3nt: TGCAGCGTAACCCCGGCGGCCGGGGAGCTGTTTTTT
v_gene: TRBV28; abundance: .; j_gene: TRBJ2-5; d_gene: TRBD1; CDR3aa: CASSSGGQGRETQYF; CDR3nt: TGTGCCAGCAGTTCCGGGGGACAGGGACGCGAGACCCAGTACTTC
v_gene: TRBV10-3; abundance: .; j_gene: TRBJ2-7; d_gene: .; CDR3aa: CAISESAYEQYF; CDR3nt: TGTGCCATCAGTGAGTCGGCTTACGAGCAGTACTTC
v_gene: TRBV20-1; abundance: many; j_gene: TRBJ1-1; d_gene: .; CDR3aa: CSARGGDKQAFF; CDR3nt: TGCAGTGCTAGAGGGGGAGACAAACAAGCTTTCTTT
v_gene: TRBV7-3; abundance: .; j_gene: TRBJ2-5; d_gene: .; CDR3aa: CASSAGAQETQYF; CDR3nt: TGTGCCAGCAGCGCCGGCGCGCAAGAGACCCAGTACTTC
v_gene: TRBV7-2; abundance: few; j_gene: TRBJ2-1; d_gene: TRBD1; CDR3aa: CASSLDRGLHNEQFF; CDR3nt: TGTGCCAGCAGCCTCGACAGGGGGCTTCACAATGAGCAGTTCTTC
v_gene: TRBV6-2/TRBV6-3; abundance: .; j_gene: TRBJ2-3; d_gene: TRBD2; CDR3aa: CASKRTSGSGQYF; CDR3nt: TGTGCCAGCAAACGGACTAGCGGGAGTGGGCAGTATTTT
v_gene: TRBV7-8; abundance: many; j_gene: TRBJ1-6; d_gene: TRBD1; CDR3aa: CASSYRGGNSPLHF; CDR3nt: TGTGCCAGCTCGTACAGGGGAGGAAATTCACCCCTCCACTTT
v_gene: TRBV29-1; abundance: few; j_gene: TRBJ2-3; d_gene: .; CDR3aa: CSVTQRSTDTQYF; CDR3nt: TGCAGCGTTACTCAGAGAAGCACAGATACGCAGTATTTT
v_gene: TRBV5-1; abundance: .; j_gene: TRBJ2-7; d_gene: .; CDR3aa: CASSLSVSYEQYF; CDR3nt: TGCGCCAGCAGCTTGTCCGTTTCCTACGAGCAGTACTTC
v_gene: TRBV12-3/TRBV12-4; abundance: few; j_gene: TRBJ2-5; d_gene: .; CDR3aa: CASSWGRSETQYF; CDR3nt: TGTGCCAGCAGCTGGGGCCGCTCAGAGACCCAGTACTTC
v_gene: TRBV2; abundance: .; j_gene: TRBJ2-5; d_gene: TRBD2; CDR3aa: CASSTSGRAGETQYF; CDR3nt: TGTGCCAGCAGTACTAGCGGGAGGGCCGGAGAGACCCAGTACTTC
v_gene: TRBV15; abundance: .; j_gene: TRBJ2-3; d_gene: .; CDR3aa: CATSRVKVGGTDTQYF; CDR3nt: TGTGCCACCAGCAGAGTGAAAGTGGGGGGCACAGATACGCAGTATTTT
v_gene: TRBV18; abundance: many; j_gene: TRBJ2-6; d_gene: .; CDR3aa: CASSPTGLSGANVLTF; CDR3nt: TGTGCCAGCTCACCAACTGGGCTCTCTGGGGCCAACGTCCTGACTTTC
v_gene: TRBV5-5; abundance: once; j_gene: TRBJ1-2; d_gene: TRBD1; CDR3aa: CASSGATGANYGYTF; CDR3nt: TGTGCCAGCAGCGGTGCGACAGGGGCTAACTATGGCTACACCTTC